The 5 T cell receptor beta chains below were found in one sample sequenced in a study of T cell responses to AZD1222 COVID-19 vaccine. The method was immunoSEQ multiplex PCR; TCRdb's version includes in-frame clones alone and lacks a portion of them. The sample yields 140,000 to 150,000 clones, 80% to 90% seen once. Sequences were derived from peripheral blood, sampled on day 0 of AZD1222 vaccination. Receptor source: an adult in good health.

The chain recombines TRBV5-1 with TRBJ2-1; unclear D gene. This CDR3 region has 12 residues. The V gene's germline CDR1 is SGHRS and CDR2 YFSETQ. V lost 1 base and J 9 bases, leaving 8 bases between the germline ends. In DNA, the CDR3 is TGCGCCAGCAGCTTGATGGGCGGTGAGCAGTTCTTC. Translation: CASSLMGGEQFF.

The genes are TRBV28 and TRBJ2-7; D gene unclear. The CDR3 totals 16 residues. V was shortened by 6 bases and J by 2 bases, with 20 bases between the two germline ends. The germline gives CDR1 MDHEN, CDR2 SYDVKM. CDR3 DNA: TGTGCCAGCAGCCTCGACCGGCCGAAACGGGCCTACGAGCAGTACTTC. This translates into CASSLDRPKRAYEQYF.

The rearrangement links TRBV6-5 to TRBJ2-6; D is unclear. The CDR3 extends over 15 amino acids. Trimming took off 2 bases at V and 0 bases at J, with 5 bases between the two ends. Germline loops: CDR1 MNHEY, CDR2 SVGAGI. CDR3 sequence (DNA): TGTGCCAGCAGTTACAGCAGCTCTGGGGCCAACGTCCTGACTTTC. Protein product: CASSYSSSGANVLTF.

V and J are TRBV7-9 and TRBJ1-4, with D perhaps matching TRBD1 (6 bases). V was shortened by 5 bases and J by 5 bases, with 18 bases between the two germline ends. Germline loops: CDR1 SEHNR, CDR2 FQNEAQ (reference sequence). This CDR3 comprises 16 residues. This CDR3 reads CASSPAGGQGNEKLFF. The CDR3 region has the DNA TGTGCCAGCAGCCCTGCTGGAGGGCAGGGGAATGAAAAACTGTTTTTT.

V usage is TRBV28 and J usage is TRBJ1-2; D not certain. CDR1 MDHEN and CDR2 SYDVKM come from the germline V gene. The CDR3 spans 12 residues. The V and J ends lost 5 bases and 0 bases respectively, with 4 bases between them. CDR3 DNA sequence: TGTGCCAGCAGTGAGCCTAACTATGGCTACACCTTC. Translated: CASSEPNYGYTF.